This entry lists 19 T cell receptor beta chains sequenced from one sample in a study of T cells in localized non-small cell lung cancer (dated by TCRdb to 2020 to 2021). Library generation was performed with the immunoSEQ multiplex PCR assay. TCRdb's version of the immuneACCESS table is confined to in-frame rearrangements and falls short of the full clone set. An unresolved V gene accounts for under half of the shortfall where checked; the remainder is of unknown origin. The sample table lists tens of thousands of clones, 70% to 90% of them with a count of one. The ten most abundant clones make up about 2.3% of the sample. Specimen: PBMCs, collected before any cancer treatment. The origin of the receptors is a man aged 40 to 75 with stage II lung adenocarcinoma.

This clone was observed a handful of times. The chain joins TRBV28 to TRBJ1-6, with D hard to call. Germline V gene lookup returns CDR1 MDHEN and CDR2 SYDVKM. This CDR3 has 13 amino acids. The V gene lost 5 bases and the J gene lost 2 bases, with 4 bases spanning the gap. CDR3 region: CASSPPYNSPLHF. As DNA, the CDR3 is TGTGCCAGCAGTCCACCCTATAATTCACCCCTCCACTTT.

The V and J genes are TRBV19 and TRBJ2-7, with TRBD1 matching 8 bases. Germline assignment: CDR1 LNHDA and CDR2 SQIVND (reference sequence). CDR3 length: 15 residues. The junction had 7 bases not matched to a gene; V was cut back by 6 bases and J by 0 bases. The CDR3 DNA reads as TGTGCCAGTAGACAGGACAGGGATAGCTCCTACGAGCAGTACGTC. Translated, it gives CASRQDRDSSYEQYV.

The rearrangement joins TRBV6-1 to TRBJ2-4; maybe TRBD1 (5 bases). This CDR3 is 15 amino acids long. V lost 3 bases to trimming and J lost 3 bases, with 12 bases between them. Germline CDR1 and CDR2: MNHNS and SASEGT. The DNA of the CDR3 is TGTGCCAGCAGTGAGTCAGGGTTTTTCAAAAACATTCAGTACTTC. Protein: CASSESGFFKNIQYF.

V gene TRBV5-1 combines with J gene TRBJ1-2, with 8 bases lining up with TRBD1. There are 18 residues in the CDR3. Germline values: CDR1 SGHRS, CDR2 YFSETQ. Trimming at V came to 4 bases and at J to 1 base, leaving 15 bases not matched to a gene. CDR3 sequence: CASSRGQAIGGYNYGYTF. The CDR3 DNA is TGCGCCAGCAGCCGGGGACAGGCAATAGGGGGATATAACTATGGCTACACCTTC.

A single count supports this clone. The CDR3 region is CASSLGRHLPEQYF. DNA of the CDR3: TGTGCCAGCAGCTTGGGACGGCACCTTCCCGAGCAGTACTTC. This chain links TRBV5-6 with TRBJ2-7, with D unresolved. This CDR3 has 14 residues. From germline, CDR1 is SGHDT and CDR2 YYEEEE. Trimming shortened V by 0 bases and J by 6 bases, and 13 bases separated the two germline ends.

The chain recombines TRBV10-2 with TRBJ1-3, with D unclear. Trimming left V 2 bases short and J 2 bases short, with 10 bases between. Germline V CDR1 and CDR2: WSHSY, SAAADI. CDR3 length equals 15 residues. The CDR3 region has the DNA TGCGCCAGCAGTGAGGGACTTCTAGCTGGAAACACCATATATTTT. The encoded protein is CASSEGLLAGNTIYF.

V is TRBV5-1 and J is TRBJ1-1, with D unclear. Germline values: CDR1 SGHRS, CDR2 YFSETQ. Trimming pared 0 bases from V and 1 base from J, leaving 7 bases between. CDR3 length: 14 amino acids. The CDR3: CASSLDSGNTEAFF. The CDR3 bases are TGCGCCAGCAGCTTGGATTCCGGGAACACTGAAGCTTTCTTT.

The chain combines TRBV7-6 with TRBJ2-2; the D gene is possibly TRBD1 (5 bases). V dropped 6 bases and J dropped 2 bases, with 13 bases sitting between them. The germline V gene has CDR1 SGHVS and CDR2 FNYEAQ. The length of the CDR3 is 15 residues. The CDR3 DNA reads as TGTGCCAGCAGTCCGACAGCCCCTAACACCGGGGAGCTGTTTTTT. Its translation: CASSPTAPNTGELFF.

CDR3 in amino acids: CASSPRTGVYGYTF. Written as DNA, the CDR3 is TGTGCCAGCAGCCCTCGTACAGGAGTCTATGGCTACACCTTC. The chain joins TRBV14 to TRBJ1-2; D perhaps matches TRBD1 (5 bases). There are 14 residues in the CDR3. The germline V and J ends were trimmed by 4 bases and 4 bases, with 13 bases remaining between them. The V gene's germline CDR1 is SGHDN and CDR2 FVKESK.

The genes are TRBV2 and TRBJ1-5, with unresolved D. The CDR3 length is 13 residues. The ends were cut back, 5 bases at V and 3 bases at J, with 8 bases in the middle. The V gene's germline CDR1 is SNHLY and CDR2 FYNNEI. CDR3 amino acids: CASSKRVNQPQHF. CDR3 nucleotides: TGTGCCAGCAGTAAGAGAGTCAATCAGCCCCAGCATTTT.

This clone has more than one count but fewer than ten. The chain joins TRBV7-6 to TRBJ2-5; D is unclear. Deletions cut 3 bases from V and 9 bases from J, with 11 bases between. Germline lookup yields CDR1 SGHVS and CDR2 FNYEAQ. The length of the CDR3 is 12 residues. The CDR3 nucleotides read TGTGCCAGCAGCTTCCTTAGTCCGCCCCAGTACTTC. It translates to CASSFLSPPQYF.

This clone was detected once. This chain joins TRBV29-1 and TRBJ1-1; D is possibly TRBD1 (6 bases). The CDR3 totals 13 residues. Germline-derived CDR1 and CDR2 are SQVTM and ANQGSEA. The V gene lost 6 bases and the J gene lost 5 bases, with 16 bases spanning the gap. This CDR3 is CSVSEGVATEAFF. CDR3 nucleotides: TGCAGCGTCTCAGAGGGGGTCGCGACTGAAGCTTTCTTT.

This CDR3 is CASSQVSTGGYTF. CDR3 coding DNA: TGTGCCAGCAGCCAAGTTTCCACGGGAGGCTACACCTTC. V gene TRBV14 combines with J gene TRBJ1-2; D call uncertain. Germline values: CDR1 SGHDN, CDR2 FVKESK. The CDR3 totals 13 residues. The V end lost 1 base, the J end lost 8 bases, and 11 bases lay between the germline ends.

The chain is built from TRBV5-1 and TRBJ2-5, with D unresolved. There are 11 residues in the CDR3. Trimming cost V 1 base and J 5 bases, with 3 bases left between them. In germline, CDR1 is SGHRS, CDR2 YFSETQ. As DNA, the CDR3 is TGCGCCAGCAGCTTGCAGGAGACCCAGTACTTC. This codes for CASSLQETQYF.

The chain employs TRBV5-6 and TRBJ1-2, with D uncertain. Germline values: CDR1 SGHDT, CDR2 YYEEEE. This CDR3 has 13 residues. The V gene lost 0 bases and the J gene lost 6 bases, with 9 bases spanning the gap. The CDR3 here is CASSLVGIDGYTF. In nucleotides, the CDR3 is TGTGCCAGCAGCTTGGTGGGTATTGATGGCTACACCTTC.

The chain couples TRBV28 to TRBJ1-1, with D uncertain. The V end was cut by 7 bases, the J end by 1 base, with 10 bases between. There are 13 residues in the CDR3. From germline, CDR1 is MDHEN and CDR2 SYDVKM. CDR3 DNA: TGTGCCAGCATTGTTGAGGGGAACACTGAAGCTTTCTTT. Residues: CASIVEGNTEAFF.

J is TRBJ2-2 and V is TRBV30, with 9 positions matching TRBD1. CDR3 length: 14 amino acids. After removal of 7 bases from V and 3 bases from J, the junction contained 6 bases not matched to a gene. Germline CDR1 is GTSNPN and CDR2 is SVGIG (reference sequence). The CDR3: CASRGQGDTGELFF. CDR3 nucleotide sequence: TGTGCCTCTCGGGGACAGGGAGACACCGGGGAGCTGTTTTTT.

V is TRBV2 and J is TRBJ1-2; D is unclear. Looked up from germline, CDR1 is SNHLY and CDR2 is FYNNEI. Trimming stripped 6 bases from V and 2 bases from J, with 10 bases between. The CDR3 has 13 residues. The CDR3, as DNA: TGTGCCAGCAGGTCTCCGGACAACTATGGCTACACCTTC. Residues: CASRSPDNYGYTF. Drawing the rest from reference TRBV2 and TRBJ1-2, the complete variable domain is EPEVTQTPSHQVTQMGQEVILRCVPISNHLYFYWYRQILGQKVEFLVSFYNNEISEKSEIFDDQFSVERPDGSNFTLKIRSTKLEDSAMYFCASRSPDNYGYTFGSGTRLTVV.

The chain recombines TRBV11-3 with TRBJ2-1, with D possibly being TRBD1 (6 bases). V gave up 5 bases and J gave up 2 bases, with 10 bases separating them. The CDR3 has 14 residues. Germline V CDR1 and CDR2: SGHNT, YENEEA. For the CDR3, the DNA is TGTGCCAGCAGCCGAGGGACAACCTACAATGAGCAGTTCTTC. It encodes CASSRGTTYNEQFF.